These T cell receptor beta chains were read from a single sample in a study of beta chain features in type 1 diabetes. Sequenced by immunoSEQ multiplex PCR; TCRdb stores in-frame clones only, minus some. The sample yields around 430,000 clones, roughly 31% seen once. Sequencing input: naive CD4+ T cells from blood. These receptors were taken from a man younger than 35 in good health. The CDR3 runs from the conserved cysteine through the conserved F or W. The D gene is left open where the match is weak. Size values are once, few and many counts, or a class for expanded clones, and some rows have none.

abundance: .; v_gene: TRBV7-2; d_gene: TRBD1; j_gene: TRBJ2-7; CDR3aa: CASSSPRDRGSYEQYF; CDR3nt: TGTGCCAGCAGCTCACCACGGGACAGGGGTTCCTACGAGCAGTACTTC
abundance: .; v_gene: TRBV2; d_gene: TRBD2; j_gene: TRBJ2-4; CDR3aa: CASSASGGFRNIQYF; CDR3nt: TGTGCCAGCTCCGCTAGCGGGGGCTTTAGAAACATTCAGTACTTC
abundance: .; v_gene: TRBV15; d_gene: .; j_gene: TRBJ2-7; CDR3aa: CATSRARGSYEQYF; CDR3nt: TGTGCCACCAGCAGAGCCAGGGGATCCTACGAGCAGTACTTC
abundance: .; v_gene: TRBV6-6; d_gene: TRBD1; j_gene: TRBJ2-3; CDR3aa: CASSTTGESGTDTQYF; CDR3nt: TGTGCCAGCAGTACGACAGGGGAATCAGGCACAGATACGCAGTATTTT
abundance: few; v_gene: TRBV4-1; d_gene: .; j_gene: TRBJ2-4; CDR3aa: CASSQGTSKNIQYF; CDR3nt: TGCGCCAGCAGCCAAGGGACCTCCAAAAACATTCAGTACTTC
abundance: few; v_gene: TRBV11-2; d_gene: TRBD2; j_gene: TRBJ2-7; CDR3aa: CASSLSGTSGRGSSYEQYF; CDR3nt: TGTGCCAGCAGCTTATCTGGGACTAGCGGGAGGGGAAGCTCCTACGAGCAGTACTTC
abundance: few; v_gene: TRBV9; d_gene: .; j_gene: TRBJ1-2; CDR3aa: CASSVDSTNYGYTF; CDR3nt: TGTGCCAGCAGCGTAGACAGTACTAACTATGGCTACACCTTC
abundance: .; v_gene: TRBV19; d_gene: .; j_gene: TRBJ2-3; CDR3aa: CASSATGTDTQYF; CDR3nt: TGTGCCAGTAGTGCCACAGGGACAGATACGCAGTATTTT
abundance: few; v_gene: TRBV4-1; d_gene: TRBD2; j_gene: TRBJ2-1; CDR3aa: CASSQTLAEASYNEQFF; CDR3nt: TGCGCCAGCAGCCAAACACTAGCGGAGGCCTCCTACAATGAGCAGTTCTTC
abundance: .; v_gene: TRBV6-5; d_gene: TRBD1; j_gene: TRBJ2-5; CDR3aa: CASSYGRGQVETQYF; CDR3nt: TGTGCCAGCAGTTACGGCAGGGGGCAGGTAGAGACCCAGTACTTC
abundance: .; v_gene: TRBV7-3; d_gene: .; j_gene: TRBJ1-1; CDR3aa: CASSQRPGTEAFF; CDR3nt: TGTGCCAGCAGCCAACGCCCTGGCACTGAAGCTTTCTTT
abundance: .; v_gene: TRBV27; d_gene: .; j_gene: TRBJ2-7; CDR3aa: CASSLFSTGSYEQYF; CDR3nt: TGTGCCAGCAGTTTATTTTCCACAGGATCCTACGAGCAGTACTTC
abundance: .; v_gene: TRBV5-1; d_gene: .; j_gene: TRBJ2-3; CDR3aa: CASSGSRLSGPRLTDTQYF; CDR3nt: TGCGCCAGCAGCGGATCGCGACTCTCGGGACCGAGGTTAACAGATACGCAGTATTTT
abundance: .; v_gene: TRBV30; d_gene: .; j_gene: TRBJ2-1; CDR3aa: CAWGVTYNEQFF; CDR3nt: TGTGCCTGGGGAGTGACCTACAATGAGCAGTTCTTC
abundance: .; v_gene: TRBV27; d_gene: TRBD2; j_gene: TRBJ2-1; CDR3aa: CARDGGEVGNEQFF; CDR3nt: TGTGCCCGAGATGGGGGGGAGGTTGGAAATGAGCAGTTCTTC
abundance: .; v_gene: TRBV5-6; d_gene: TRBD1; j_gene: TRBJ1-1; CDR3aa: CASSLDGTGGMNTEAFF; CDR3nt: TGTGCCAGCAGCTTGGATGGGACAGGCGGTATGAACACTGAAGCTTTCTTT
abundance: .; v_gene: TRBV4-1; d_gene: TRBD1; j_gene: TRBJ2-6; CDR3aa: CASRDRVSGANVLTF; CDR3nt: TGCGCCAGCAGGGACAGGGTCTCTGGGGCCAACGTCCTGACTTTC
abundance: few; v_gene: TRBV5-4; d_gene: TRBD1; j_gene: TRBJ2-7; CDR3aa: CASSLASGTAYEQYF; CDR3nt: TGTGCCAGCAGCTTGGCGTCGGGGACAGCCTACGAGCAGTACTTC
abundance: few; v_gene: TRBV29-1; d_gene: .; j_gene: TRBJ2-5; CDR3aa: CSVVGVQETQYF; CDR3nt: TGCAGCGTCGTGGGGGTCCAAGAGACCCAGTACTTC
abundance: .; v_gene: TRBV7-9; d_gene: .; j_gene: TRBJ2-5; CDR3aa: CASSLTGDVETQYF; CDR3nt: TGTGCCAGCAGCCTCACCGGGGATGTGGAGACCCAGTACTTC
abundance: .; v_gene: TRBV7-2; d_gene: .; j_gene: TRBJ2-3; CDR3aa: CASSLQRNTDTQYF; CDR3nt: TGTGCCAGCAGCTTACAGCGGAACACAGATACGCAGTATTTT
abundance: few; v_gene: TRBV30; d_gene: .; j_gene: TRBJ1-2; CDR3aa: CAWSDLTEFYGYTF; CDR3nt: TGTGCCTGGAGTGACCTGACGGAGTTCTATGGCTACACCTTC
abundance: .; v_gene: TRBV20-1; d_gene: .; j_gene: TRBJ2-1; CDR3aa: CSADSEGEQFF; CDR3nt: TGCAGTGCTGATTCGGAGGGGGAGCAGTTCTTC
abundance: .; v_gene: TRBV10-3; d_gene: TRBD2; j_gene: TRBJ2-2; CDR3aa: CAIAGDPGELFF; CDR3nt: TGTGCCATCGCGGGAGACCCCGGGGAGCTGTTTTTT
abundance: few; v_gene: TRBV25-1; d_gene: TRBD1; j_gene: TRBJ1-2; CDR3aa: CASSESRTGGTYGYTF; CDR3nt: TGTGCCAGCAGTGAATCCCGGACAGGGGGGACCTATGGCTACACCTTC
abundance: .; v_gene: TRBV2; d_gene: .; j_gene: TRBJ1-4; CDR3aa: CASSELDSPGWLFF; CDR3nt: TGTGCCAGCAGTGAATTGGACAGCCCCGGTTGGCTGTTTTTT
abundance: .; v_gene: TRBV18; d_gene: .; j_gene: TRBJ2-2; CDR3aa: CASSPRIGELFF; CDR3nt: TGTGCCAGCTCACCCCGCATCGGGGAGCTGTTTTTT
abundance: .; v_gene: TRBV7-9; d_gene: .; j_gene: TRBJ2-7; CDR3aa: CASSFGGSYEQYF; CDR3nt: TGTGCCAGCAGCTTTGGGGGCTCCTACGAGCAGTACTTC
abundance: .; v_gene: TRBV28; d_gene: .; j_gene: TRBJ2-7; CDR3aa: CASSSADFTREQYF; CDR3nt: TGTGCCAGCAGTTCCGCGGACTTTACCCGCGAGCAGTACTTC
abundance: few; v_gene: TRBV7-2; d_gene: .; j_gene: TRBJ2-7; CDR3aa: CASSRVSYEQYF; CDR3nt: TGTGCCAGCTCGAGGGTCTCCTACGAGCAGTACTTC
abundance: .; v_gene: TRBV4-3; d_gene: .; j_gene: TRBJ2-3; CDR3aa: CASSPGQTPDTQYF; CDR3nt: TGCGCCAGCAGCCCGGGACAAACTCCAGATACGCAGTATTTT
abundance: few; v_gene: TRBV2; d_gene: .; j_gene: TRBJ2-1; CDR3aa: CASSELVGLSYNEQFF; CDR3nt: TGTGCCAGCAGTGAACTGGTCGGCCTCTCCTACAATGAGCAGTTCTTC
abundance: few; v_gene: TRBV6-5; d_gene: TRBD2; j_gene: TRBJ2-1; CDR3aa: CASSRGTSGYNEQFF; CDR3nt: TGTGCCAGCAGTCGCGGGACTAGCGGGTACAATGAGCAGTTCTTC
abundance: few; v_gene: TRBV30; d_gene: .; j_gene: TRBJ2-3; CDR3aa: CAWSAPPKPDTQYF; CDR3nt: TGTGCCTGGAGTGCCCCCCCTAAACCAGATACGCAGTATTTT
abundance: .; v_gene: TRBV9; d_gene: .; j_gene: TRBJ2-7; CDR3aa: CASSGRYEQYF; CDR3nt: TGTGCCAGCAGCGGTAGGTACGAGCAGTACTTC
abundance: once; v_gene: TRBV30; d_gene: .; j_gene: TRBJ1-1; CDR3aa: CAWTDRLNTEAFF; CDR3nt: TGTGCCTGGACAGACAGATTGAACACTGAAGCTTTCTTT
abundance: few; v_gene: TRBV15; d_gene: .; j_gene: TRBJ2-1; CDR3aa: CATSRGIREQFF; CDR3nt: TGTGCCACCAGCAGAGGCATCAGGGAGCAGTTCTTC